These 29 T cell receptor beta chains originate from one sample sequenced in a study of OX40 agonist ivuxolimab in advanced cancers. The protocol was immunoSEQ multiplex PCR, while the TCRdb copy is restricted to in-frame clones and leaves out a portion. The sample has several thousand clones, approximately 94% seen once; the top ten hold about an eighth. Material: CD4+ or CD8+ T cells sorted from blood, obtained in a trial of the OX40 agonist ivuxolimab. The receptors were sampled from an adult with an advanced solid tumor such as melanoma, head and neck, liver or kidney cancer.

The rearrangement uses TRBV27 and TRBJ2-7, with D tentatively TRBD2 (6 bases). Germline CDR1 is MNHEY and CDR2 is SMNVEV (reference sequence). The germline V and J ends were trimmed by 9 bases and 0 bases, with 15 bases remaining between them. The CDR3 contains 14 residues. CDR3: CASLRDGDSYEQYF. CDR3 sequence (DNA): TGTGCCAGTCTGCGGGACGGCGACTCCTACGAGCAGTACTTC.

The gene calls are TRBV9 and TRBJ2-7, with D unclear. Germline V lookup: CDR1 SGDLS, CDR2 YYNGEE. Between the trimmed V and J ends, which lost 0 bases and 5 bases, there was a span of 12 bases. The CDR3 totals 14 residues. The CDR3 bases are TGTGCCAGCAGCGTAGCCGCAGGACGCCACGAGCAGTACTTC. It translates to CASSVAAGRHEQYF.

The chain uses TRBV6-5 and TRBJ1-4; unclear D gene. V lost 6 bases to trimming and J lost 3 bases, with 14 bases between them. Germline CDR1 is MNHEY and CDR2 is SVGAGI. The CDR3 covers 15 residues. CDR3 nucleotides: TGTGCCAGCAGGGCCTTAGGTGTGGCTAATGAAAAACTGTTTTTT. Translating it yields CASRALGVANEKLFF.

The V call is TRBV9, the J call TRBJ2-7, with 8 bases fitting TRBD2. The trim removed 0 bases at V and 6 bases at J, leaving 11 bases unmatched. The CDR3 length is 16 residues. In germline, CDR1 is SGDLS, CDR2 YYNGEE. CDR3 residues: CASSVGASGSLFEQYF. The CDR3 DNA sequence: TGTGCCAGCAGCGTAGGGGCCAGCGGGAGTCTTTTCGAGCAGTACTTC.

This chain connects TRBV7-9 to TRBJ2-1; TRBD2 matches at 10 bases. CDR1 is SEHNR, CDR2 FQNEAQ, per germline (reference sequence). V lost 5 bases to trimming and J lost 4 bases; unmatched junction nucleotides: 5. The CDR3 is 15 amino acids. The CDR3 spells CASSTGLARYNEQFF. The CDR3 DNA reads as TGTGCCAGCAGCACGGGACTAGCGCGATACAATGAGCAGTTCTTC.

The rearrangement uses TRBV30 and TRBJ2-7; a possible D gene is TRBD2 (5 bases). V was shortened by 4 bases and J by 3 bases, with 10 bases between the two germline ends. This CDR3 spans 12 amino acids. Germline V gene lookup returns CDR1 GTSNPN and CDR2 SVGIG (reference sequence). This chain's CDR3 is CAWNRGHYEQYF. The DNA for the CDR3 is TGTGCCTGGAATCGGGGTCACTACGAGCAGTACTTC.

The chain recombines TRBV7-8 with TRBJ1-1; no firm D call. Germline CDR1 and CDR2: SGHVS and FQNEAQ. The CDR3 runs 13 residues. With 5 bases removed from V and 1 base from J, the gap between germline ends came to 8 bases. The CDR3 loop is CASSQEQNTEAFF. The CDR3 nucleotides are TGTGCCAGCAGCCAAGAGCAGAACACTGAAGCTTTCTTT.

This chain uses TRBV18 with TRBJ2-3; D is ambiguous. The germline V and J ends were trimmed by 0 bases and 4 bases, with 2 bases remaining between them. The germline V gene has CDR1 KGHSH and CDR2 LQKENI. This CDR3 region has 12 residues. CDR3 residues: CASSPPADTQYF. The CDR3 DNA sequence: TGTGCCAGCTCACCACCTGCAGATACGCAGTATTTT.

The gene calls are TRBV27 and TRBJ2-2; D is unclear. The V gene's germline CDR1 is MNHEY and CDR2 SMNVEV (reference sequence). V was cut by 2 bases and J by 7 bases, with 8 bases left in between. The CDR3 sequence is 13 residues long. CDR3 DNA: TGTGCCAGCAGTTTAGGTGTTTTCGGGGAGCTGTTTTTT. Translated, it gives CASSLGVFGELFF.

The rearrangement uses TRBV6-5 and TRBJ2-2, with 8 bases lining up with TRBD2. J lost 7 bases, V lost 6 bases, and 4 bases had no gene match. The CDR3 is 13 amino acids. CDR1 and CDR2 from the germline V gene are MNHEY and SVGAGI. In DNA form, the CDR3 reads TGTGCCAGCAGCGGGACTAGTTACGGGGAGCTGTTTTTT. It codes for CASSGTSYGELFF.

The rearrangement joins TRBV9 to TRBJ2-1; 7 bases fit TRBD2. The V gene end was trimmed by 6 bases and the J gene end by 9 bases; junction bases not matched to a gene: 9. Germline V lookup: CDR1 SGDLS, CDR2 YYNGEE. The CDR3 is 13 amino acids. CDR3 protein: CASKRDLGSEQFF. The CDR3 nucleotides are TGTGCCAGCAAGCGGGACCTGGGGAGTGAGCAGTTCTTC.

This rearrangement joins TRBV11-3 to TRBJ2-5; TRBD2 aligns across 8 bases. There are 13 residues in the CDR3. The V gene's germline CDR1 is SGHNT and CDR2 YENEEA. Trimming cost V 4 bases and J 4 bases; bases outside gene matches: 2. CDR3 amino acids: CASSWAGGETQYF. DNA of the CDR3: TGTGCCAGCAGCTGGGCGGGAGGAGAGACCCAGTACTTC.

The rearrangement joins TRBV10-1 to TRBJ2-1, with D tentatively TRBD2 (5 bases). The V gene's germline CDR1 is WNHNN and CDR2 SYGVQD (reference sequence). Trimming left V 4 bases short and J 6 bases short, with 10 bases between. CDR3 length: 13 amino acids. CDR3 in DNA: TGCGCCAGCAGTGGGACTCAGCCCAATGAGCAGTTCTTC. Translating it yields CASSGTQPNEQFF.

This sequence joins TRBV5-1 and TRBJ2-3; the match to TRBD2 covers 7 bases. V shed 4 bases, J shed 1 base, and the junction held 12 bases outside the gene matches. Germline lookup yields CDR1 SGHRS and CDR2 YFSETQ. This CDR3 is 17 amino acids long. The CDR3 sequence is CASSQVAGKAGTDTQYF. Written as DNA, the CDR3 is TGCGCCAGCAGCCAGGTAGCGGGCAAGGCGGGCACAGATACGCAGTATTTT.

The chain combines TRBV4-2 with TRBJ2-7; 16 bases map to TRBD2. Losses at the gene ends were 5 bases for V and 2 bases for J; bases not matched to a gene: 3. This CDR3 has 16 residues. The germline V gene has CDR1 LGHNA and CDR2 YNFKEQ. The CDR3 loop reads CASSTGTSGRAYEQYF. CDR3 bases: TGTGCCAGCAGCACCGGGACTAGCGGGAGGGCCTACGAGCAGTACTTC.

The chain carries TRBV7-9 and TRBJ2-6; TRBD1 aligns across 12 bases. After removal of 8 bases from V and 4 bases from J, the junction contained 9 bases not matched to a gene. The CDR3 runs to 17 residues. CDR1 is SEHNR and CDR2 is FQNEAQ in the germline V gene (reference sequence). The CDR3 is CASAAGQGAPGANVLTF. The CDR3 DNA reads TGTGCCAGCGCTGCGGGACAGGGGGCGCCCGGGGCCAACGTCCTGACTTTC.

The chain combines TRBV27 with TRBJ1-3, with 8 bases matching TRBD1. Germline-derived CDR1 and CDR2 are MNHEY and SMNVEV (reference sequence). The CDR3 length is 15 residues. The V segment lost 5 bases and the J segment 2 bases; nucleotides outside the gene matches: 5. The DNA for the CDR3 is TGTGCCAGCAGTACTCAGGGGGCCCCTGGAAACACCATATATTTT. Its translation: CASSTQGAPGNTIYF.

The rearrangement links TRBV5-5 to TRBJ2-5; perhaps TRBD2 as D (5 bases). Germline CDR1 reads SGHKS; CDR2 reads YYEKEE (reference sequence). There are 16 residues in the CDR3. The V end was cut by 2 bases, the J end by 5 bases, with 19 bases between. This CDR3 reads CASSLGFRGRGETQYF. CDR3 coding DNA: TGTGCCAGCAGCTTAGGTTTTCGCGGTAGAGGGGAGACCCAGTACTTC.

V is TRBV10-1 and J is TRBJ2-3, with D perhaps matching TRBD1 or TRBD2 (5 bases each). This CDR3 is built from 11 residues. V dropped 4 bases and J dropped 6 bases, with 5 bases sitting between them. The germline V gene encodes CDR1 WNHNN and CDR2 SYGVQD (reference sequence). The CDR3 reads CASSGGDTQYF. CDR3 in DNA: TGCGCCAGCAGTGGGGGGGATACGCAGTATTTT.

This CDR3 reads CASDGGRGYNEQFF. Here the CDR3 DNA reads TGTGCCAGCGATGGCGGGAGGGGATACAATGAGCAGTTCTTC. The rearrangement joins TRBV14 to TRBJ2-1, with 9 bases matching TRBD2. The length of the CDR3 is 14 residues. The trim removed 8 bases at V and 4 bases at J, leaving 6 bases unmatched. From germline, CDR1 is SGHDN and CDR2 FVKESK.

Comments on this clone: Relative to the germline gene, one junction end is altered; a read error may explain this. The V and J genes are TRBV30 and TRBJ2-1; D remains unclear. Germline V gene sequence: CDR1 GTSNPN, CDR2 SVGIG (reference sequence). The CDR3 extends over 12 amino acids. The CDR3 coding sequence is TGTGCCTGGAGTACCTCCCACAATGAGCAGTTCTTC. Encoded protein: CAWSTSHNEQFF. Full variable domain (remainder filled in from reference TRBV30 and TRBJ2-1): SQTIHQWPATLVQPVGSPLSLECTVEGTSNPNLYWYRQAAGRGLQLLFYSVGIGQISSEVPQNLSASRPQDRQFILSSKKLLLSDSGFYLCAWSTSHNEQFFGPGTRLTVL.

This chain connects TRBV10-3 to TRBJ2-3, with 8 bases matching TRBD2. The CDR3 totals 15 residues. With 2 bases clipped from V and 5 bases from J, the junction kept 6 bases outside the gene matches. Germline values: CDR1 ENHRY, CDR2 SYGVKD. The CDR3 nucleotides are TGTGCCATCAGTGAGAGTTTCCTAGCGGGAGATACGCAGTATTTT. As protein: CAISESFLAGDTQYF.

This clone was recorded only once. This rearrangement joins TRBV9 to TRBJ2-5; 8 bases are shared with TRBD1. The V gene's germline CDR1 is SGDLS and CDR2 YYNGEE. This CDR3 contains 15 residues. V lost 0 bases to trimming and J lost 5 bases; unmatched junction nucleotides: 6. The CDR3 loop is CASSVGGPGGETQYF. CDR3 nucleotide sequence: TGTGCCAGCAGCGTAGGGGGGCCAGGGGGCGAGACCCAGTACTTC. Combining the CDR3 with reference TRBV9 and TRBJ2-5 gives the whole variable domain DSGVTQTPKHLITATGQRVTLRCSPRSGDLSVYWYQQSLDQGLQFLIQYYNGEERAKGNILERFSAQQFPDLHSELNLSSLELGDSALYFCASSVGGPGGETQYFGPGTRLLVL.

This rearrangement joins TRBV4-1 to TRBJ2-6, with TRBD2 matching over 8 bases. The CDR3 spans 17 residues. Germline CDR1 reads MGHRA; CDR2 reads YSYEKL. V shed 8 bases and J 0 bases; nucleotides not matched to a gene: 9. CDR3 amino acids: CASGRRREDSGANVLTF. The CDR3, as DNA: TGCGCCAGCGGGCGGCGGCGGGAGGACTCTGGGGCCAACGTCCTGACTTTC.

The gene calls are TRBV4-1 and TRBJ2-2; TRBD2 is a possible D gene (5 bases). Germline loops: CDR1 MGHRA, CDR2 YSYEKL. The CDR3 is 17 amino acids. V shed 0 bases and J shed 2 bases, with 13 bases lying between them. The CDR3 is CASSQDLRRPNTGELFF. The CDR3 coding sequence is TGCGCCAGCAGCCAAGATCTACGGAGGCCAAACACCGGGGAGCTGTTTTTT.

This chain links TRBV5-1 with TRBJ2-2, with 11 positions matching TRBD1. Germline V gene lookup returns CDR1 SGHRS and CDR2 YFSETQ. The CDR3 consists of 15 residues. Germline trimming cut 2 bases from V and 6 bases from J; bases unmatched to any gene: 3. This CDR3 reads CASSLRTGGSGELFF. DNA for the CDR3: TGCGCCAGCAGCTTAAGGACAGGGGGCTCCGGGGAGCTGTTTTTT.

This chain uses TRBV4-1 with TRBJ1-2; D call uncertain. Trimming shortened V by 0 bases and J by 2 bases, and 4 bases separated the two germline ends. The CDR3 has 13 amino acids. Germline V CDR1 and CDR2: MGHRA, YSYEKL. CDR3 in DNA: TGCGCCAGCAGCCAAGACGGAAACTATGGCTACACCTTC. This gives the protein CASSQDGNYGYTF.

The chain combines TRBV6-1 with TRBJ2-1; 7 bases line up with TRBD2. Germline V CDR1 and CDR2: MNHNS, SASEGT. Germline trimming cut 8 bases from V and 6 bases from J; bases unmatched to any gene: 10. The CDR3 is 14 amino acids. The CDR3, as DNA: TGTGCCAGCCTCACTGGCGGGAGCGTCAATGAGCAGTTCTTC. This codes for CASLTGGSVNEQFF.

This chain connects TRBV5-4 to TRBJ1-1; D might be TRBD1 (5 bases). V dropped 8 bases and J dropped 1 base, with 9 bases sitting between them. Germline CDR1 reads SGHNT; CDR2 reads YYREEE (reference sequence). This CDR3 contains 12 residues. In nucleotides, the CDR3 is TGTGCCAGGACGGACACGAACACTGAAGCTTTCTTT. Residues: CARTDTNTEAFF.